This T cell receptor (beta chain) was recorded in a study of control samples from healthy donors and cancer patients. Looked up from germline, CDR1 is LGHNA and CDR2 is YNFKEQ. V shed 4 bases and J 5 bases; nucleotides not matched to a gene: 3. The CDR3 spans 13 residues. The method was immunoSEQ multiplex PCR; TCRdb's version includes in-frame clones alone and lacks a portion of them. The repertoire includes 75,000 to 90,000 clones, approximately 90% of them detected once, and 6.5% to 7.5% sits in the top ten. The sequencing sample was made of blood. This clonotype originated in a man aged 50-60 years in good health. The chain employs TRBV4-2 and TRBJ2-3, with TRBD1 identical over 7 bases. The chain's CDR3 is CASSLNRGDTQYF. CDR3 coding DNA: TGTGCCAGCAGCCTAAACAGGGGAGATACGCAGTATTTT.